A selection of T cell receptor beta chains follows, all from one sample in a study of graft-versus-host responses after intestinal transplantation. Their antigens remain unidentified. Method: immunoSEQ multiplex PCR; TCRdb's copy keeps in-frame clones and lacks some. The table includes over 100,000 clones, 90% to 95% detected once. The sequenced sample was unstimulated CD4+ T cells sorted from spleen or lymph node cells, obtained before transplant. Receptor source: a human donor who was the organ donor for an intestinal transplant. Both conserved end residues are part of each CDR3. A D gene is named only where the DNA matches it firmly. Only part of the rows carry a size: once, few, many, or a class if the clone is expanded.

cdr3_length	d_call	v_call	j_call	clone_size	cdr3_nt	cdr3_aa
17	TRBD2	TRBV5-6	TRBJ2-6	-	TGTGCCACCCACCAAGCGGGAGGTCTTACTGGGGCCAACGTCCTGACTTTC	CATHQAGGLTGANVLTF
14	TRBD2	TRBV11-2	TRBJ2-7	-	TGTGCCAGCAGCTTAGCTAGCGGTCTCTACGAGCAGTACTTC	CASSLASGLYEQYF
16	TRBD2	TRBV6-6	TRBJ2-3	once	TGTGCCAGCAGTTACTCGACGGGACTAGCGGGACTTGCGCAGTATTTT	CASSYSTGLAGLAQYF
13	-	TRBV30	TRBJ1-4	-	TGTGCCTGGAGTGTTTGGGGGAATGAAAAACTGTTTTTT	CAWSVWGNEKLFF
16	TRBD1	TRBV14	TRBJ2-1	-	TGTGCCAGCAGCCCCCACGGGACAGGGGCCATCAATGAGCAGTTCTTC	CASSPHGTGAINEQFF
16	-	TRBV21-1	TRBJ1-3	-	TGTGCCAGCAGCAAAAGAGGGACAGTCTCTGGAAACACCATATATTTT	CASSKRGTVSGNTIYF
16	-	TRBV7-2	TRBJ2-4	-	TGTGCCAGCAGCTTAGTTTACGGTCTCTGGAAAAACATTCAGTACTTC	CASSLVYGLWKNIQYF
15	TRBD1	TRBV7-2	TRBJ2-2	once	TGTGCCAGCAGCATAACAGGGGGCCCCCACGGGGAGCTGTTTTTT	CASSITGGPHGELFF
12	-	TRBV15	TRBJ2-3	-	TGTGCCACCAGCAGAGGGGCAGATACGCAGTATTTT	CATSRGADTQYF
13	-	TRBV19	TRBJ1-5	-	TGTGCCAGTAGTATGACCGGGTCGCAGCCCCAGCATTTT	CASSMTGSQPQHF
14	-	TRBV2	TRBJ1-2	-	TGTGCCAGCAAGAGTGGGACAACGAACTATGGCTACACCTTC	CASKSGTTNYGYTF
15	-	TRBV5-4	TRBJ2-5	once	TGTGCCAGCAGCCGCCGAGGTGGGCCCCAAGAGACCCAGTACTTC	CASSRRGGPQETQYF
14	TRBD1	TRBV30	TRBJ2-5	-	TGTGCCTGGAACCGACAGGGGACCAAAGAGACCCAGTACTTC	CAWNRQGTKETQYF
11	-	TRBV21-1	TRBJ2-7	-	TGTGCCAGCAGCAACAGGGCCGAGCAGTACTTC	CASSNRAEQYF
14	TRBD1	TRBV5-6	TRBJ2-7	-	TGTGCCAGCAGCTTGAGGGGGCGGACCTACGAGCAGTACTTC	CASSLRGRTYEQYF
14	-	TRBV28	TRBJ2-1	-	TGTGCCAGCAGTTTATACGGGACGCCAAGCGAGCAGTTCTTC	CASSLYGTPSEQFF
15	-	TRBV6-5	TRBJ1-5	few	TGTGCCAGCAGTTACGGGGGGGGTAGCAATCAGCCCCAGCATTTT	CASSYGGGSNQPQHF
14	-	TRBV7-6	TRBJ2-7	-	TGTGCCAGCAGCTTCGTCCCAAGCTCCTACGAGCAGTACTTC	CASSFVPSSYEQYF
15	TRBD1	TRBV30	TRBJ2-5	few	TGTGCCTGGAGCGCTAAAGAGACAGGGGGAGAGACCCAGTACTTC	CAWSAKETGGETQYF
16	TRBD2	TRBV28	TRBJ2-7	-	TGTGCCAGCAGTCCGCATAGCGGGAGAACCTCCTACGAGCAGTACTTC	CASSPHSGRTSYEQYF
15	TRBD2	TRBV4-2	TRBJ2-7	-	TGTGCCAGCAGCCAAGCCCCTAGCGGCTCCTACGAGCAGTACTTC	CASSQAPSGSYEQYF
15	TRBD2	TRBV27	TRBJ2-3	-	TGTGCCAGCAGTAAACCGGGACTAGGCACAGATACGCAGTATTTT	CASSKPGLGTDTQYF
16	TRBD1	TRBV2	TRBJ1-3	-	TGTGCCAGCAGGCCCAAGACAGGGAACTCTGGAAACACCATATATTTT	CASRPKTGNSGNTIYF
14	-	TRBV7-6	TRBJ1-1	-	TGTGCCAGCAGCTTAACGGGTGTCCGGGATGAAGCTTTCTTT	CASSLTGVRDEAFF
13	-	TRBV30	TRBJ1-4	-	TGTGCCTGGAGGAGGCAACGGGGTGAAAAACTGTTTTTT	CAWRRQRGEKLFF
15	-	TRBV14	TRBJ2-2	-	TGTGCCAGCAGCCCCCGACTAGAAAACACCGGGGAGCTGTTTTTT	CASSPRLENTGELFF
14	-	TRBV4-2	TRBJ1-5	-	TGTGCCAGCAGCCAAGGACAGGGCAATCAGCCCCAGCATTTT	CASSQGQGNQPQHF
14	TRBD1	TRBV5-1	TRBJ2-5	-	TGCGCCAGCAGCTGGACAGGGGGGACAAAGACCCAGTACTTC	CASSWTGGTKTQYF
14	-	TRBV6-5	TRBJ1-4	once	TGTGCCAGCAAACCGGCAGGGTGGGCTGAAAAACTGTTTTTT	CASKPAGWAEKLFF
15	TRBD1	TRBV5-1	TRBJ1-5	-	TGCGCCAGCAGCCGACCGACAGGGATCAATCAGCCCCAGCATTTT	CASSRPTGINQPQHF
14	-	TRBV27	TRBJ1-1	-	TGTGCCAGCAGTCCCCGCGTCAGGGGTGCTGAAGCTTTCTTT	CASSPRVRGAEAFF
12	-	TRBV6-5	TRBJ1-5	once	TGTGCCGCTGAGGGGGGGAGGCAGCCCCAGCATTTT	CAAEGGRQPQHF
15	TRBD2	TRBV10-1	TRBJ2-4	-	TGCGCCAGCAGGGGACTAGCGGGACGCAAAAACATTCAGTACTTC	CASRGLAGRKNIQYF
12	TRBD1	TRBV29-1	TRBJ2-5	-	TGCAGCGTTGGACAGGGCGGGGAGACCCAGTACTTC	CSVGQGGETQYF
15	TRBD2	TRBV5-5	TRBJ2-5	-	TGTGCCAGCGACACGTCTAGCGGGAATGGGGAGACCCAGTACTTC	CASDTSSGNGETQYF
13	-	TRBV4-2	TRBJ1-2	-	TGTGCCAGCAGCCAAGACACGGGATATGGCTACACCTTC	CASSQDTGYGYTF
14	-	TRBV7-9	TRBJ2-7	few	TGTGCCAGCAGCTACCGGGAGTCGAGAGACGAGCAGTACTTC	CASSYRESRDEQYF
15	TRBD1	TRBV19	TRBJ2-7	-	TGTGCCAGTAGTATAGCGGGACAGGGCCCCTACGAGCAGTACTTC	CASSIAGQGPYEQYF
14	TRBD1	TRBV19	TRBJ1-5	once	TGTGCCAGTAGTACCTCAGGGACAGGCCAGCCCCAGCATTTT	CASSTSGTGQPQHF
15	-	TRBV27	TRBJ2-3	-	TGTGCCAGCAGTCTGACAGTGTTTAGCACAGATACGCAGTATTTT	CASSLTVFSTDTQYF
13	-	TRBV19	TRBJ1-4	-	TGTGCCACCACTCCCCGGGGTAATGAAAAACTGTTTTTT	CATTPRGNEKLFF
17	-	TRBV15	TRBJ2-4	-	TGTGCCACCAGCTGGGCAAGGGGCGTTAAGTCAAAAAACATTCAGTACTTC	CATSWARGVKSKNIQYF
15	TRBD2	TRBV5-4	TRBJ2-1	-	TGTGCCAGCAGCTTCCAGCGGGAGTCCTACAATGAGCAGTTCTTC	CASSFQRESYNEQFF
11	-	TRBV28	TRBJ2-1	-	TGTGCCAGCAGTACTATAAATGAGCAGTTCTTC	CASSTINEQFF
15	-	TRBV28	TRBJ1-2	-	TGTGCCAGCAGAATAACCGGATTACCAAACTATGGCTACACCTTC	CASRITGLPNYGYTF
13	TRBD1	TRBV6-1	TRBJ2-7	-	TGTGCCACCGAGACAGGGAGCTCCTACGAGCAGTACTTC	CATETGSSYEQYF
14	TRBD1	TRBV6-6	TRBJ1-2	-	TGTGCCAGCAGTTACTCGGGACAGGGCTATGGCTACACCTTC	CASSYSGQGYGYTF